This T cell receptor beta chain was obtained from a study of Graves' ophthalmopathy and Graves' hyperthyroidism. This clonotype has a count of ten or more. Between the trimmed V and J ends, which lost 2 bases and 2 bases, there was a span of 15 bases. The CDR3 runs to 16 residues. The germline CDR1 and CDR2 sequences are SEHNR and FQNEAQ (reference sequence). Amplified material comprised TCR beta CDR3 regions derived from RNA transcripts. HTBI primers primed a first-round RT-PCR, and a second-round multiplex PCR followed. TCRdb fed the multiplex PCR reads into MiXCR, producing one record per CDR3 protein. Among some 370,000 distinct CDR3 sequences listed, about 15% were seen once.

This clonotype originated in an adult woman with stable Graves' hyperthyroidism. Sequenced material: peripheral blood. V and J are TRBV7-9 and TRBJ2-5; a possible D gene is TRBD2 (7 bases). Written as DNA, the CDR3 is TGTGCCAGCAGCTTAAGGGAAGGGAGGGGGCAAGAGACCCAGTACTTC. As protein: CASSLREGRGQETQYF.